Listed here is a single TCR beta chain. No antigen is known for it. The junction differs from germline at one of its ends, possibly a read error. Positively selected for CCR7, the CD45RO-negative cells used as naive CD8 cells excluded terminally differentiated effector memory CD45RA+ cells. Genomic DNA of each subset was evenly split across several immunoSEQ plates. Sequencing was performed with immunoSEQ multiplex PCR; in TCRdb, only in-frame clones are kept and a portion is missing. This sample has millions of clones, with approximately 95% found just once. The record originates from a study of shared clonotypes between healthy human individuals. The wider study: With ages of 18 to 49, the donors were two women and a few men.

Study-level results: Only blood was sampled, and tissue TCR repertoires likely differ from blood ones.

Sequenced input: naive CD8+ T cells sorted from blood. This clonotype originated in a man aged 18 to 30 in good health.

The CDR3 loop reads CASSQDLETGLDF. The CDR3 region has the DNA TGCGCCAGCAGCCAAGATTTAGAGACAGGGTTGGACTTT. The chain has TRBV4-1 and TRBJ1-6; TRBD1 aligns across 7 bases. The CDR3 length is 13 residues. Germline CDR1 MGHRA, CDR2 YSYEKL.